This T cell receptor beta chain was captured by sequencing in a study of beta chain features in type 1 diabetes. Study results and caveats: All four CD4+ subsets from Type 1 diabetes patients carried moderately but significantly shorter TCRB CDR3s.

Sequencing targeted expressed TCRB transcripts, as all isolated RNA had been reverse transcribed. Only in-frame clones appear in the TCRdb table, and some are missing; sequencing was by immunoSEQ multiplex PCR. Here the sample spans 450,000 to 550,000 clones, approximately 31% being singletons. V lost 4 bases and J lost 6, with 11 bases in between. The length of the CDR3 is 12 residues. Germline assignment: CDR1 SQVTM and CDR2 ANQGSEA. Sorting based on CD45RO/CCR7/CD25/CD127/CD95/CD27 separated CD4+ naive, central memory, regulatory and stem cell-like memory cells. As for this clone: Its antigen is not identified. Other DNA sequences in this sample translate to the same CDR3.

J is TRBJ2-3 and V is TRBV29-1; a possible D gene is TRBD2 (5 bases). Sequenced: naive CD4+ T cells from blood. The TCR sequence derives from a man aged 18 to 30 in good health. CDR3 sequence: CSVGEGADTQYF. CDR3 bases: TGCAGCGTTGGCGAGGGAGCGGATACGCAGTATTTT.